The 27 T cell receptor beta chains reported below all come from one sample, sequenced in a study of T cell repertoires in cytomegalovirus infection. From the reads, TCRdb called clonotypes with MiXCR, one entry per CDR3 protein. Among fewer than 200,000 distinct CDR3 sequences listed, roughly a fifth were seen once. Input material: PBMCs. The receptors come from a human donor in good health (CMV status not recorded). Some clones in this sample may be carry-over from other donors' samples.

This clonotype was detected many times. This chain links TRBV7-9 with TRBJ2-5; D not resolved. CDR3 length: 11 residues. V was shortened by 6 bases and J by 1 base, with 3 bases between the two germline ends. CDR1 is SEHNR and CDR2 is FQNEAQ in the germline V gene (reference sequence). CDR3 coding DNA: TGTGCCAGCAGAACCCAAGAGACCCAGTACTTC. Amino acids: CASRTQETQYF.

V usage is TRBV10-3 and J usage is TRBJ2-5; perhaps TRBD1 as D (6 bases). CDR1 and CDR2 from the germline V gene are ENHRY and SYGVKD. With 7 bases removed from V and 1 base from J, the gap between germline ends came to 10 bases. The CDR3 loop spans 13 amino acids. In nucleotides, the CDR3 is TGTGCCATCAACCGGGACATCCAAGAGACCCAGTACTTC. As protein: CAINRDIQETQYF.

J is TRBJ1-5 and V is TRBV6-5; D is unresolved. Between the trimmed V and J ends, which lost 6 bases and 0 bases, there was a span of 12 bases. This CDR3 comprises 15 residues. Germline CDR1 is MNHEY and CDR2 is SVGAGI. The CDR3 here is CASRSGGYSNQPQHF. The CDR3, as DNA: TGTGCCAGCAGAAGTGGAGGATATAGCAATCAGCCCCAGCATTTT.

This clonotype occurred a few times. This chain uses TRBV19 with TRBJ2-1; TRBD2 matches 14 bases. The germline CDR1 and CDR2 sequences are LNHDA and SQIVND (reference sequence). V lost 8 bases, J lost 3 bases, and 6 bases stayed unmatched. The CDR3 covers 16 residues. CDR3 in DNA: TGTGCCAGTCATCGAGGACTAGCGGGAGGCTACAATGAGCAGTTCTTC. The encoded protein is CASHRGLAGGYNEQFF.

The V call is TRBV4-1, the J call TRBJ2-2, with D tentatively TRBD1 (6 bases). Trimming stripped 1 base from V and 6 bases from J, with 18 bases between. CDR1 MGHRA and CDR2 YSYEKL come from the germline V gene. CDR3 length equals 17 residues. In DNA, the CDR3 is TGCGCCAGCAGCCAAGGGCAGGGGCCTTTGGTGGCCGGGGAGCTGTTTTTT. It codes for CASSQGQGPLVAGELFF.

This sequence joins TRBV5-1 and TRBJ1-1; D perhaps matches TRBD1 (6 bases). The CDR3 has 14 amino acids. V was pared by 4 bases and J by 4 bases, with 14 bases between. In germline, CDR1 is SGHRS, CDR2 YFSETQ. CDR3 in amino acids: CASSPGALGTEAFF. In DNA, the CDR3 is TGCGCCAGCAGCCCGGGGGCGCTGGGCACTGAAGCTTTCTTT.

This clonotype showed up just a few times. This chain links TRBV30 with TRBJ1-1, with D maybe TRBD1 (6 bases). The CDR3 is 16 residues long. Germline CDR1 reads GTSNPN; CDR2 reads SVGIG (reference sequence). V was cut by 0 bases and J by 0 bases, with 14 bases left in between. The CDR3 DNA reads TGTGCCTGGAGTGTACCTGGGGGGGCGTTGAACACTGAAGCTTTCTTT. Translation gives CAWSVPGGALNTEAFF.

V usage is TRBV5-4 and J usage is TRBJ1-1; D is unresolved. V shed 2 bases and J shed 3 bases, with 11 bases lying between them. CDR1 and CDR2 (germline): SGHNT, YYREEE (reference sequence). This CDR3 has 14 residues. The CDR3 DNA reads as TGTGCCAGCAGCTTTCGGGGAACGTACACTGAAGCTTTCTTT. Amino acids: CASSFRGTYTEAFF.

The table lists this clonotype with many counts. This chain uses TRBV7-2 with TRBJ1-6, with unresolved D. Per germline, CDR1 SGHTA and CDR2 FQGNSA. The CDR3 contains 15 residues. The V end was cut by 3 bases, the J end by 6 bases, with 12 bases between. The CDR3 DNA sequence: TGTGCCAGCAGCTTTCAGGACGGGCTTAATTCACCCCTCCACTTT. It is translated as CASSFQDGLNSPLHF.

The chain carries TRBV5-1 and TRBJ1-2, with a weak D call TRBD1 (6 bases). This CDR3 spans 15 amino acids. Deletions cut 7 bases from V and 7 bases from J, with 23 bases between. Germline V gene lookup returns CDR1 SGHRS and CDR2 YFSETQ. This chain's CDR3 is CASGQRGDGLSGYTF. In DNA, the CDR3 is TGCGCCAGCGGACAGAGGGGGGACGGTTTGAGTGGCTACACCTTC.

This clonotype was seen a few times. The CDR3 here is CASSAMTSGRMETQYF. CDR3 bases: TGCGCCAGCAGCGCTATGACTAGCGGGAGGATGGAGACCCAGTACTTC. The J gene is TRBJ2-5, the V gene TRBV5-1; 13 bases align to TRBD2. J gave up 5 bases and V 4 bases, and 8 bases lay outside the gene matches. The germline CDR1 and CDR2 sequences are SGHRS and YFSETQ. This CDR3 comprises 16 residues.

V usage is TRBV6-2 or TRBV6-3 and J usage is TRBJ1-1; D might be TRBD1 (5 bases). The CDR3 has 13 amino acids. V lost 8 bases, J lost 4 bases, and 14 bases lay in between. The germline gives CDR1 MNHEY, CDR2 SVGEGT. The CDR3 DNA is TGTGCCAGCCTTGACCTGGGGCGCACTGAAGCTTTCTTT. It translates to CASLDLGRTEAFF.

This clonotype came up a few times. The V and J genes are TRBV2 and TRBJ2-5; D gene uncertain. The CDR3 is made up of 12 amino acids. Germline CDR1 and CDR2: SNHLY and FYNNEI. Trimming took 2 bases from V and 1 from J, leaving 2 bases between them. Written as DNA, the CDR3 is TGTGCCAGCAGTGAATTCCAAGAGACCCAGTACTTC. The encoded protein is CASSEFQETQYF.

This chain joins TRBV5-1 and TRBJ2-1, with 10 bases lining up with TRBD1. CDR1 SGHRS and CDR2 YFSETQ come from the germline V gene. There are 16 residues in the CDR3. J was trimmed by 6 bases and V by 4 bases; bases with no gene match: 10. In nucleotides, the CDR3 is TGCGCCAGCAGCCGAGGAGGGACAGGGGTCGGCAATGAGCAGTTCTTC. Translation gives CASSRGGTGVGNEQFF.

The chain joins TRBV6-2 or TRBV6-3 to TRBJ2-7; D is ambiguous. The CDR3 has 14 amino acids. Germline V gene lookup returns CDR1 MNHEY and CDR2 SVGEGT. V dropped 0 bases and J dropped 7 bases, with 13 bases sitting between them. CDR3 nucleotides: TGTGCCAGCAGTTACTCTTCTCGTCTGGGGGAGCAGTACTTC. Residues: CASSYSSRLGEQYF.

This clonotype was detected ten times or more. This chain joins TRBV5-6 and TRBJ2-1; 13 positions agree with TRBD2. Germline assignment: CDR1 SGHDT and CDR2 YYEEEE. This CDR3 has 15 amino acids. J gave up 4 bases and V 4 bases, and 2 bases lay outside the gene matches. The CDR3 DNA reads TGTGCCAGCAGCCCGACTAGCGGGAGGTACAATGAGCAGTTCTTC. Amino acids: CASSPTSGRYNEQFF.

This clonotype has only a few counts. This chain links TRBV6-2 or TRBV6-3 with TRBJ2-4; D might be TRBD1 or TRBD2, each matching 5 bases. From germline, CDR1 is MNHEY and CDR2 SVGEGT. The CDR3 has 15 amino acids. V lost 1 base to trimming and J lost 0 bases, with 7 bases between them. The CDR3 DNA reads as TGTGCCAGCAGTTACTATGGGGGAGCCAAAAACATTCAGTACTTC. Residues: CASSYYGGAKNIQYF.

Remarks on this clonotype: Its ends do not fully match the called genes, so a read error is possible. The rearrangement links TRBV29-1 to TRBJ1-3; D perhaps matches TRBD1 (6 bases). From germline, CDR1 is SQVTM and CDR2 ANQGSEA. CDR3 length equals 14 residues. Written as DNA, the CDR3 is TGCAGCGTCGAAGGACAGTACTCTGGAAACACCATATATTTT. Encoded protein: CSVEGQYSGNTIYF.

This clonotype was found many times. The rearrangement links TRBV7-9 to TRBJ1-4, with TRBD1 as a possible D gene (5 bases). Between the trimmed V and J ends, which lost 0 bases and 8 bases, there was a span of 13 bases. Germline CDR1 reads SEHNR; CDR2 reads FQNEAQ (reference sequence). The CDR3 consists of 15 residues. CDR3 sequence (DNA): TGTGCCAGCAGCTTAGCATCGGGGCACGGAGAAAAACTGTTTTTT. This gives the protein CASSLASGHGEKLFF.

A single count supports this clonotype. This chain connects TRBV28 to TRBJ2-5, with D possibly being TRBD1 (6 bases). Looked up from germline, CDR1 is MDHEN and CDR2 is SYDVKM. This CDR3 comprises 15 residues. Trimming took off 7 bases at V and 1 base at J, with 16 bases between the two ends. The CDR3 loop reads CASNSPGQTQETQYF. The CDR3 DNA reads TGTGCCAGCAATTCCCCTGGACAGACCCAAGAGACCCAGTACTTC. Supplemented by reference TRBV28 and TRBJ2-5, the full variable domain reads DVKVTQSSRYLVKRTGEKVFLECVQDMDHENMFWYRQDPGLGLRLIYFSYDVKMKEKGDIPEGYSVSREKKERFSLILESASTNQTSMYLCASNSPGQTQETQYFGPGTRLLVL.

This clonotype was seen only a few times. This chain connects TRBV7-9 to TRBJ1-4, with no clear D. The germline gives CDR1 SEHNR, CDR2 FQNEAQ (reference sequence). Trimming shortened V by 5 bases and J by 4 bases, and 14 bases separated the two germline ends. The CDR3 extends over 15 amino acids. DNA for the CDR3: TGTGCCAGCAGCGTACCCCCCGCCCTTAATGAAAAACTGTTTTTT. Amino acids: CASSVPPALNEKLFF.

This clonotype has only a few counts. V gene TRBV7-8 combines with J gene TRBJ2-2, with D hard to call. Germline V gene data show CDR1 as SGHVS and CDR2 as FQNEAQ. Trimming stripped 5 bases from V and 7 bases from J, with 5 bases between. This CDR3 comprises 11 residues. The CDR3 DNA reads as TGTGCCAGCAGCGGGTACGGGGAGCTGTTTTTT. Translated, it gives CASSGYGELFF.

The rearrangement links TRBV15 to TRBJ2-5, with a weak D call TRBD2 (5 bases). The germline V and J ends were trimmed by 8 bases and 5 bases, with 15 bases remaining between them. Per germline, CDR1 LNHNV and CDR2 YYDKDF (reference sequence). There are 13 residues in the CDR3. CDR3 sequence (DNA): TGTGCCACCGCAAGTCCACCGGGGGAGACCCAGTACTTC. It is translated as CATASPPGETQYF.

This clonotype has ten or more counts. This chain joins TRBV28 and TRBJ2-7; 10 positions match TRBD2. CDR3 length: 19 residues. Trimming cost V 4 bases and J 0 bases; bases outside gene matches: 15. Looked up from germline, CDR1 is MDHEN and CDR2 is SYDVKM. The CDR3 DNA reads TGTGCCAGCAGTTCCCCCATGGAGGGACTAGCGAGGAGCTCCTACGAGCAGTACTTC. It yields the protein CASSSPMEGLARSSYEQYF. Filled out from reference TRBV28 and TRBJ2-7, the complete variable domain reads DVKVTQSSRYLVKRTGEKVFLECVQDMDHENMFWYRQDPGLGLRLIYFSYDVKMKEKGDIPEGYSVSREKKERFSLILESASTNQTSMYLCASSSPMEGLARSSYEQYFGPGTRLTVT.

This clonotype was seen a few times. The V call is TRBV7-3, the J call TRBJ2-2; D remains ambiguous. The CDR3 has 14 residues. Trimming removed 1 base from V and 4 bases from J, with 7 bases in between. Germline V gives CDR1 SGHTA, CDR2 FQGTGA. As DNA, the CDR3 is TGTGCCAGCAGCTTAAGTTTTTTCACCGGGGAGCTGTTTTTT. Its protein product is CASSLSFFTGELFF.

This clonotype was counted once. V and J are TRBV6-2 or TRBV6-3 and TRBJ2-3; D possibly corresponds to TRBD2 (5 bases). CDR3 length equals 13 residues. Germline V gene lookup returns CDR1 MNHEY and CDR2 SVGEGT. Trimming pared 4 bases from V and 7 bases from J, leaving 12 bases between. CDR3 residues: CASSSGWLHTQYF. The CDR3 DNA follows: TGTGCCAGCAGTTCGGGGTGGCTACATACGCAGTATTTT.

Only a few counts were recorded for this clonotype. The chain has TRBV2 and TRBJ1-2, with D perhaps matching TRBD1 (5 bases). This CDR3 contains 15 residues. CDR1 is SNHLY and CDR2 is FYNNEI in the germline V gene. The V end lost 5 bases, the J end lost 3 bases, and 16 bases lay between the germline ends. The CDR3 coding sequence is TGTGCCAGCAGTTCCCAGGGAGGATGGGACTATGGCTACACCTTC. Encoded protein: CASSSQGGWDYGYTF.